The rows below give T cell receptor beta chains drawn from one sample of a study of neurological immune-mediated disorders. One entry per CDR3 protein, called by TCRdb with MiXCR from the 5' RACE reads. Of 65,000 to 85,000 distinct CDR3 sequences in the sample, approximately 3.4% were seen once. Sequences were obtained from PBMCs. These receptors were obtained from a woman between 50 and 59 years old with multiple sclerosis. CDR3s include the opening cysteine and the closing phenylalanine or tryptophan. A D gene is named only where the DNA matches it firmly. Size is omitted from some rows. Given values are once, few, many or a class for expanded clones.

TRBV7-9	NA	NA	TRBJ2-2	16	CASSLQEGGDNRELFF	TGTGCCAGCAGCCTTCAAGAGGGAGGAGACAACAGGGAGCTGTTTTTT
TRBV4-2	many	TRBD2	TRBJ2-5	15	CASSQAPSGGETQYF	TGTGCCAGCAGCCAAGCGCCTAGCGGGGGAGAGACCCAGTACTTC
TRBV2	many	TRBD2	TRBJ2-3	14	CASRPLAGTDTQYF	TGTGCCAGCCGCCCGCTAGCGGGGACAGATACGCAGTATTTT
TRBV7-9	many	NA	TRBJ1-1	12	CASSRDDTEAFF	TGTGCCAGCAGCCGGGATGACACTGAAGCTTTCTTT
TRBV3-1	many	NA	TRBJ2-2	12	CDSSKDPGELFF	TGTGACAGCAGCAAAGACCCCGGGGAGCTGTTTTTT
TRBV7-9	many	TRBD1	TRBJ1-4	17	CASSLQGARATNEKLFF	TGTGCCAGCAGCCTTCAGGGGGCGAGGGCAACTAATGAAAAACTGTTTTTT
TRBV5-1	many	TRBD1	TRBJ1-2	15	CASSLARTGGEGYTF	TGCGCCAGCAGCTTGGCCCGCACAGGGGGCGAAGGCTACACCTTC
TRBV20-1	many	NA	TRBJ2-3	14	CSARGVGGTDTQYF	TGCAGTGCTAGAGGAGTGGGGGGAACAGATACGCAGTATTTT
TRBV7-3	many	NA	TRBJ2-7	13	CASSPRRLYEQYF	TGTGCCAGCAGCCCGCGACGTCTCTACGAGCAGTACTTC
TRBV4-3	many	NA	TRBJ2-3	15	CASSQDGRSMDTQYF	TGCGCCAGCAGCCAAGACGGGCGGTCTATGGATACGCAGTATTTT
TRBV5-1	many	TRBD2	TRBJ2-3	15	CASSPGPGGTDTQYF	TGCGCCAGCAGCCCCGGTCCCGGGGGGACAGATACGCAGTATTTT
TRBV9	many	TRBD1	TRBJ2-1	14	CASSATDRGNEQFF	TGTGCCAGCAGCGCAACGGACAGGGGAAATGAGCAGTTCTTC
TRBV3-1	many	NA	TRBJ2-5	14	CASSQRLGGETQYF	TGTGCCAGCAGCCAAAGGCTCGGAGGGGAGACCCAGTACTTC
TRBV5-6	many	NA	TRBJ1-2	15	CASSLDGREDYGYTF	TGTGCCAGCAGCTTGGACGGCCGAGAAGACTATGGCTACACCTTC
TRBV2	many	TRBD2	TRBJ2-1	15	CAIKAGTTTLYEQFF	TGTGCCATCAAAGCCGGGACTACTACTCTTTATGAGCAGTTCTTC
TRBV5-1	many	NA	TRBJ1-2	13	CASSVTGTSGYTF	TGCGCCAGCAGCGTAACCGGGACGTCAGGCTACACCTTC
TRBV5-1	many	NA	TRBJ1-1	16	CASSLASRKTNTEAFF	TGCGCCAGCAGCTTGGCGAGTAGAAAAACGAACACTGAAGCTTTCTTT
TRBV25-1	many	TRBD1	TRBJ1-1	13	CASTRQGNTEAFF	TGTGCCAGCACTAGACAGGGGAACACTGAAGCTTTCTTT